This paragraph covers one TCR beta chain sequence. Its matching antigen is unknown. Sampled blood was obtained at baseline, cycle 4 day 1, and cycle 7 day 1. There are 11 residues in the CDR3. Germline V lookup: CDR1 GTSNPN, CDR2 SVGIG (reference sequence). The ends were cut back, 0 bases at V and 7 bases at J, with 4 bases in the middle. This entry is derived from a study of OX40 agonist ivuxolimab in advanced cancers. Across the whole study: Ivuxolimab was administered intravenously to patients at 0.01 to 10 mg/kg every 2 weeks. Study conclusions and caveats: At 0.1 to 3.0 mg/kg, CD4+ and CD8+ blood T cells expanded clonally by week 6.

The table came from immunoSEQ multiplex PCR; TCRdb's copy has only in-frame clones and leaves some out. The sample lists around 85,000 clones; 91% were seen once. The chain is built from TRBV30 and TRBJ2-1; no clear D gene. The TCR was taken from an adult with an advanced solid tumor such as melanoma, head and neck, liver or kidney cancer. The specimen was CD4+ or CD8+ T cells sorted from blood, collected in a trial of the OX40 agonist ivuxolimab. CDR3 nucleotides: TGTGCCTGGAGTGTGAGGAATGAGCAGTTCTTC. It specifies CAWSVRNEQFF. Full variable domain (remainder filled in from reference TRBV30 and TRBJ2-1): SQTIHQWPATLVQPVGSPLSLECTVEGTSNPNLYWYRQAAGRGLQLLFYSVGIGQISSEVPQNLSASRPQDRQFILSSKKLLLSDSGFYLCAWSVRNEQFFGPGTRLTVL.